The 14 T cell receptor beta chains below were found in one sample sequenced in a study of shared clonotypes between healthy human individuals. This table comes from immunoSEQ multiplex PCR, and its TCRdb copy is limited to in-frame clones, with some not included. The repertoire holds about 2.3 million clones, with over 85% as singletons. Sequencing was carried out using naive CD4+ T cells from PBMCs. Subset given: CD45RA+ positively selected. The receptor set was obtained from a man between 18 and 35 years old in good health. Some clones in this sample may be carry-over from other donors' samples.

The V and J genes are TRBV28 and TRBJ2-7, with D hard to call. With 5 bases removed from V and 1 base from J, the gap between germline ends came to 6 bases. Germline loops: CDR1 MDHEN, CDR2 SYDVKM. This CDR3 contains 12 residues. The CDR3, as DNA: TGTGCCAGCAGTGCCTATTCCTACGAGCAGTACTTC. Translating gives CASSAYSYEQYF.

V usage is TRBV5-6 and J usage is TRBJ2-1; tentatively, D is TRBD2 (6 bases). V lost 4 bases and J lost 0, with 14 bases in between. The CDR3 contains 16 residues. Per the germline V gene, CDR1 is SGHDT and CDR2 is YYEEEE. The CDR3 DNA reads TGTGCCAGCAGCCTAGTAGCGGCTAGCTCCTACAATGAGCAGTTCTTC. Translation: CASSLVAASSYNEQFF.

This clone was counted between two and nine times. This chain joins TRBV18 and TRBJ2-1, with TRBD1 identical over 9 bases. The CDR3 is 15 amino acids. V was pared by 6 bases and J by 6 bases, with 9 bases of the junction left unmatched. CDR1 and CDR2 (germline): KGHSH, LQKENI. CDR3 loop: CASSRVRTGANEQFF. Written as DNA, the CDR3 is TGTGCCAGCTCTCGGGTCCGGACAGGGGCCAATGAGCAGTTCTTC.

The chain combines TRBV18 with TRBJ1-1; D gene unclear. CDR3 length: 14 amino acids. Germline loops: CDR1 KGHSH, CDR2 LQKENI. The V gene lost 2 bases and the J gene lost 2 bases, with 9 bases spanning the gap. CDR3 sequence (DNA): TGTGCCAGCTCACCAACGGCCAGTAACACTGAAGCTTTCTTT. Translated: CASSPTASNTEAFF.

The rearrangement links TRBV5-1 to TRBJ1-1; D is uncertain. Trimming cost V 0 bases and J 0 bases, with 6 bases left between them. CDR1 and CDR2 from the germline V gene are SGHRS and YFSETQ. This CDR3 spans 14 amino acids. CDR3 loop: CASSLAAMNTEAFF. CDR3 nucleotide sequence: TGCGCCAGCAGCTTGGCTGCTATGAACACTGAAGCTTTCTTT.

The CDR3: CASSLAGQNNEQFF. The CDR3 nucleotides are TGTGCCAGCAGCCTAGCGGGACAAAACAATGAGCAGTTCTTC. The chain carries TRBV27 and TRBJ2-1, with 9 bases that match TRBD2. The CDR3 runs 14 residues. The J segment lost 5 bases and the V segment lost 6 bases, leaving 5 bases of the junction unmatched. CDR1 MNHEY and CDR2 SMNVEV come from the germline V gene (reference sequence).

This sequence joins TRBV7-2 and TRBJ2-3; 9 bases map to TRBD1. The ends lost 5 bases at V and 5 bases at J; junction bases unmatched: 14. Germline lookup yields CDR1 SGHTA and CDR2 FQGNSA. The CDR3 is 17 residues long. The CDR3 spells CASSPKSGTGPQDTQYF. The CDR3, as DNA: TGTGCCAGCAGCCCCAAGTCCGGGACAGGGCCGCAAGATACGCAGTATTTT.

The rearrangement uses TRBV5-8 and TRBJ2-3; 11 bases fit TRBD2. The CDR3 length is 15 residues. V shed 4 bases and J 6 bases; nucleotides not matched to a gene: 7. The germline V gene encodes CDR1 SGHTS and CDR2 YDEGEE. The CDR3 is CASSPTSGRKDTQYF. CDR3 DNA sequence: TGTGCCAGCAGCCCCACTAGCGGGAGAAAGGATACGCAGTATTTT. The full variable domain, completed using reference TRBV5-8 and TRBJ2-3, is EAGVTQSPTHLIKTRGQQATLRCSPISGHTSVYWYQQALGLGLQFLLWYDEGEERNRGNFPPRFSGRQFPNYSSELNVNALELEDSALYLCASSPTSGRKDTQYFGPGTRLTVL.

With regard to this clone: The same CDR3 also results from other DNA sequences found in this sample. CDR3 in amino acids: CASSSRGSYNEQFF. The CDR3 coding sequence is TGTGCCAGCAGCTCCCGGGGCTCCTACAATGAGCAGTTCTTC. This chain links TRBV11-3 with TRBJ2-1, with a possible D match to TRBD2 (5 bases). Deletions cut 4 bases from V and 0 bases from J, with 7 bases between. CDR3 length: 14 residues. CDR1 is SGHNT and CDR2 is YENEEA in the germline V gene.

V and J are TRBV7-9 and TRBJ2-2; D is tentatively TRBD1 or TRBD2 (6 bases each). This CDR3 is built from 14 residues. V lost 4 bases, J lost 3 bases, and 9 bases lay in between. Per the germline V gene, CDR1 is SEHNR and CDR2 is FQNEAQ (reference sequence). The CDR3 reads CASSSRGDTGELFF. The CDR3 coding sequence is TGTGCCAGCAGCTCAAGGGGGGACACCGGGGAGCTGTTTTTT. The variable domain in full, with the rest retrieved from reference TRBV7-9 and TRBJ2-2, is DTGVSQNPRHKITKRGQNVTFRCDPISEHNRLYWYRQTLGQGPEFLTYFQNEAQLEKSRLLSDRFSAERPKGSFSTLEIQRTEQGDSAMYLCASSSRGDTGELFFGEGSRLTVL.

The chain recombines TRBV30 with TRBJ1-3; possible D gene TRBD1, 5 bases. The ends were cut back, 4 bases at V and 3 bases at J, with 13 bases in the middle. CDR3 size: 14 residues. Germline lookup yields CDR1 GTSNPN and CDR2 SVGIG (reference sequence). CDR3 loop: CAWKRSGLGNTIYF. The CDR3 coding sequence is TGTGCCTGGAAAAGATCGGGGCTTGGAAACACCATATATTTT.

The V call is TRBV5-1, the J call TRBJ2-2; D is uncertain. Per the germline V gene, CDR1 is SGHRS and CDR2 is YFSETQ. This CDR3 is built from 17 residues. Trimming left V 4 bases short and J 4 bases short, with 20 bases between. As DNA, the CDR3 is TGCGCCAGCAGCCATATGTCTACACATGTACTCACCGGGGAGCTGTTTTTT. Translation: CASSHMSTHVLTGELFF.

V gene TRBV28 combines with J gene TRBJ2-1; D gene unclear. Trimming removed 10 bases at V and 9 bases at J, with 13 bases between. This CDR3 is 11 amino acids long. The germline V gene encodes CDR1 MDHEN and CDR2 SYDVKM. The CDR3 spells CATVTRTEQFF. CDR3 DNA: TGTGCCACCGTAACGAGGACTGAGCAGTTCTTC.

CDR3 DNA: TGTGCCAGCAGTCGGAGCTCCTACGAGCAGTACTTC. Its translation: CASSRSSYEQYF. The rearrangement links TRBV27 to TRBJ2-7; D remains unclear. The V gene lost 5 bases and the J gene lost 0 bases, with 5 bases spanning the gap. This CDR3 spans 12 amino acids. Germline V gene sequence: CDR1 MNHEY, CDR2 SMNVEV (reference sequence).